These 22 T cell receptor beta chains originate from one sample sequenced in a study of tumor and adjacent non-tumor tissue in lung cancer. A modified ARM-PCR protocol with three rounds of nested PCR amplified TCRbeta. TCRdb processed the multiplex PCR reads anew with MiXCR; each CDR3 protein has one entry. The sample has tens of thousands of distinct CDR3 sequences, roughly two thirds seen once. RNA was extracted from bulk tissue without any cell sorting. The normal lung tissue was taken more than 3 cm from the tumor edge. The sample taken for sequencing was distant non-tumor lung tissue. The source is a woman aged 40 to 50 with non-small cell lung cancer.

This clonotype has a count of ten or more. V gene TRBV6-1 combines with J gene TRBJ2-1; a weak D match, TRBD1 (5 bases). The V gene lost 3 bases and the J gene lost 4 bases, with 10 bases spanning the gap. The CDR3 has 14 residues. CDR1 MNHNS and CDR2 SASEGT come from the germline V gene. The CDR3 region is CASSEGQEYNEQFF. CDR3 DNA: TGTGCCAGCAGTGAGGGGCAGGAGTACAATGAGCAGTTCTTC.

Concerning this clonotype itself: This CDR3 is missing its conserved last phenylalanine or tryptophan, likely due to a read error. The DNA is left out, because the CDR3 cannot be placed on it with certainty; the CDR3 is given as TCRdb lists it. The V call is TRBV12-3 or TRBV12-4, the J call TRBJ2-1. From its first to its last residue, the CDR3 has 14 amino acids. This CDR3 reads CASSLLEPNNEQFI.

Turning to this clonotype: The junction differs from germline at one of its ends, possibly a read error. In DNA form, the CDR3 reads TGTACCAGCACTGACGCCTATGGCTACACCTTC. Protein: CTSTDAYGYTF. V is TRBV6-2 or TRBV6-3 and J is TRBJ1-2; D unclear. The CDR3 extends over 11 amino acids. From germline, CDR1 is MNHEY and CDR2 SVGEGT.

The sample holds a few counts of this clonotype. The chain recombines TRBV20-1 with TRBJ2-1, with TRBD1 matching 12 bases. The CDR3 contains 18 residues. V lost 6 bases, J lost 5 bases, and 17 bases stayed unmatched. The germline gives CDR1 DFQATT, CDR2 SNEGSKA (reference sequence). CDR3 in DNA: TGCAGTGCACCTCCGGGACAGGGGGCGGGGGAATCTAACAATGAGCAGTTCTTC. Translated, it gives CSAPPGQGAGESNNEQFF.

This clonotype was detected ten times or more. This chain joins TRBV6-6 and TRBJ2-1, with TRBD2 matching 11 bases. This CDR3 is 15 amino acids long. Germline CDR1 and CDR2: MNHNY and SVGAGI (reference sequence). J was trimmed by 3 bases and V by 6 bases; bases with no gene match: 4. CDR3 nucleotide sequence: TGTGCCAGCAGCTCGGGGACTAGCGGCTACAATGAGCAGTTCTTC. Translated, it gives CASSSGTSGYNEQFF.

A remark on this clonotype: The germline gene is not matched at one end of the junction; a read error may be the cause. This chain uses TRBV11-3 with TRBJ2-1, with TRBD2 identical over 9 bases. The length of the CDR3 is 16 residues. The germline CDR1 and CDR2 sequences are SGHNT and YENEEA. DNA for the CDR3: TGTGCCGGCAGCAATCCGAGACTAGCGGCCACCAATGAGCAGTTCTTC. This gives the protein CAGSNPRLAATNEQFF.

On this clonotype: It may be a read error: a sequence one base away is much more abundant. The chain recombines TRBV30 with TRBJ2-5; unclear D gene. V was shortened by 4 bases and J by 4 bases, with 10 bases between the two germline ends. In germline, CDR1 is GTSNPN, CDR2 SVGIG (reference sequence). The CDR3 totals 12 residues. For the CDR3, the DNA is TGTGCCTGGACCCCAGATCTAGAGACCCAGTACTTC. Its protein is CAWTPDLETQYF.

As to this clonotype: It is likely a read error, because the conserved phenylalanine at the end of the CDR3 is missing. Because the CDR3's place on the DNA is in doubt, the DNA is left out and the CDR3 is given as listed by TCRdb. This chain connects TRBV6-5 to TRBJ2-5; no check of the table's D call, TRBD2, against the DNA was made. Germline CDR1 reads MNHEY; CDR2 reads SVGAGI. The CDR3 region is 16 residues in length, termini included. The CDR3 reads CASSPLSGLAQETQYL.

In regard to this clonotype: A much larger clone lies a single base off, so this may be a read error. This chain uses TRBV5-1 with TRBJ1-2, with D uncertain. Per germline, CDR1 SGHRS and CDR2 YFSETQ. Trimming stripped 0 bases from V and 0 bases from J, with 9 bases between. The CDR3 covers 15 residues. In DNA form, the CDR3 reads TGCGCCAGCAGCTTGGCCTTATTAGCTAACTATGGCTACACCTTC. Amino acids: CASSLALLANYGYTF.

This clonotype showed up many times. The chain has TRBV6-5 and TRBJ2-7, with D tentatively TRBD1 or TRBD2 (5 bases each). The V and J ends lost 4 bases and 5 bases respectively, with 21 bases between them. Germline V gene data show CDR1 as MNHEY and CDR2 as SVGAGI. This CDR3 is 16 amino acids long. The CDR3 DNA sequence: TGTGCCAGCAGTTCTCTCTGGGGGAATCGTGGTGACGAGCAGTACTTC. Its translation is CASSSLWGNRGDEQYF.

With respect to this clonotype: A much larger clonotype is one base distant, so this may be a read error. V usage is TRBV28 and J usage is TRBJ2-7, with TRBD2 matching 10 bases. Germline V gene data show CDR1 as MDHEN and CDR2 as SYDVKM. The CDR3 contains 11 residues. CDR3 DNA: TGTGTCAGCGGGGGGGAATACGAGCAGTACTTC. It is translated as CVSGGEYEQYF.

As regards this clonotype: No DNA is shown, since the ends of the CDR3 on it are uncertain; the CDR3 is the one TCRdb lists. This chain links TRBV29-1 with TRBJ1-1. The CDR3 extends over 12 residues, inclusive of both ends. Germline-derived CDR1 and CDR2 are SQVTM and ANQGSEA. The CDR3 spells CSFGTGNTEALF.

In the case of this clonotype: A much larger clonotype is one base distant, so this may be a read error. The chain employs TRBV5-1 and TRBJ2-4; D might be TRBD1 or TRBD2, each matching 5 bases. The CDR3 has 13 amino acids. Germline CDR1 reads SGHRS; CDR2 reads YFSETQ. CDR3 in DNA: TGCGTCAGCAGCTCAGGGACGGGAAACATTCAGTACTTC. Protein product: CVSSSGTGNIQYF.

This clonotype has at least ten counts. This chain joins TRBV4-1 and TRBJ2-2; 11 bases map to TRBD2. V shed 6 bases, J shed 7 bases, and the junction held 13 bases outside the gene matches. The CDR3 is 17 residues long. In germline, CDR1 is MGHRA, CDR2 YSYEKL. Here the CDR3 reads CASSRLLAGVSGGELFF. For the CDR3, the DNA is TGCGCCAGCAGTCGTTTACTAGCGGGAGTTAGCGGCGGGGAGCTGTTTTTT.

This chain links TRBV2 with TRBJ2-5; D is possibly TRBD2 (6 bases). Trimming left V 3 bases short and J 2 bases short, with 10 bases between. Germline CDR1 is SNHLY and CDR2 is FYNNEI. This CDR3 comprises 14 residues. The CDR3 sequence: CASSDGGSQETQYF. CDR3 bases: TGTGCCAGCAGTGATGGGGGGAGTCAAGAGACCCAGTACTTC. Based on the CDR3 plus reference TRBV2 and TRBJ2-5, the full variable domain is EPEVTQTPSHQVTQMGQEVILRCVPISNHLYFYWYRQILGQKVEFLVSFYNNEISEKSEIFDDQFSVERPDGSNFTLKIRSTKLEDSAMYFCASSDGGSQETQYFGPGTRLLVL.

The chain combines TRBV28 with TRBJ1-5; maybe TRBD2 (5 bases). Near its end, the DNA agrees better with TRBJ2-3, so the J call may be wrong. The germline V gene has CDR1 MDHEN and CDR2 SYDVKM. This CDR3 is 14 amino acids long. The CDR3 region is CASSLLAGSQPQYF. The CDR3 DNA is TGTGCCAGCAGTTTACTAGCCGGGTCTCAGCCCCAGTATTTT.

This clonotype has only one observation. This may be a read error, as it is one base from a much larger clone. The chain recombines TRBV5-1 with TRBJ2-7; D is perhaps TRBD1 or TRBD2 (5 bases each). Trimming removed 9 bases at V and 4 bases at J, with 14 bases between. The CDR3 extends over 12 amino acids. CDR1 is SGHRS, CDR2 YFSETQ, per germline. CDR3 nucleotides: TGCGCCATCAGTACTGAGGGGTACGAGCAGTACTTC. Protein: CAISTEGYEQYF.

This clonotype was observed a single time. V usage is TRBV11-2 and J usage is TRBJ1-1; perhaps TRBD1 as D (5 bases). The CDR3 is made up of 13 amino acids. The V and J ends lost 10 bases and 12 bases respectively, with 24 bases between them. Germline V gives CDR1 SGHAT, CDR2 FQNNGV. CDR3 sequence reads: CAKSLVGDSGPFF. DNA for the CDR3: TGTGCCAAGAGCTTAGTGGGGGACTCGGGACCTTTCTTT.

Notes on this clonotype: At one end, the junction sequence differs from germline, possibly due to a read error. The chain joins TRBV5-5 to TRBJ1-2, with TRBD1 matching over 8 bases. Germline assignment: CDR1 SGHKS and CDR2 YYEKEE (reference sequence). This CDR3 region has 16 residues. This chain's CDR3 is CARSPARTGLNGDYAF. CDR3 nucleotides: TGTGCCAGGAGCCCAGCGCGGACAGGGCTAAATGGGGACTACGCCTTC.

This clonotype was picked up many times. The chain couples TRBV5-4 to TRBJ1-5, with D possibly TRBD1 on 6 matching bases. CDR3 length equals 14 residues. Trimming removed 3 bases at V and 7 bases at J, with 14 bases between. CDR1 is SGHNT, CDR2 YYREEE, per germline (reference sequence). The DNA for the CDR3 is TGTGCCAGCAGCTCAGGAGGGGGGGCCCAGCCCCAGCATTTT. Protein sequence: CASSSGGGAQPQHF.

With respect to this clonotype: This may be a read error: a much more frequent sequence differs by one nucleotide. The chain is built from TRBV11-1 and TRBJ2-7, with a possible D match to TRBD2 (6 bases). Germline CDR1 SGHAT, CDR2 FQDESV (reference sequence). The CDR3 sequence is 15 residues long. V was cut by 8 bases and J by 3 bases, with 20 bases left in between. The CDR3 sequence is CASSRDRGRFYEQYF. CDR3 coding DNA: TGTGCCAGCTCAAGAGATCGGGGGAGGTTCTACGAGCAGTACTTC. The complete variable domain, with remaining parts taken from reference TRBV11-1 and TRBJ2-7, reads EAEVAQSPRYKITEKSQAVAFWCDPISGHATLYWYRQILGQGPELLVQFQDESVVDDSQLPKDRFSAERLKGVDSTLKIQPAELGDSAMYLCASSRDRGRFYEQYFGPGTRLTVT.

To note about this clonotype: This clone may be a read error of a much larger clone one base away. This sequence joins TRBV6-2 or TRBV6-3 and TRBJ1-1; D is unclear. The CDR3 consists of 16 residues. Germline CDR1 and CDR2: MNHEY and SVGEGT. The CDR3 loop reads CASSYSSVVGNAEAFF. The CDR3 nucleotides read TGTGCCAGCAGTTACTCCTCGGTGGTCGGGAACGCTGAAGCTTTCTTT.